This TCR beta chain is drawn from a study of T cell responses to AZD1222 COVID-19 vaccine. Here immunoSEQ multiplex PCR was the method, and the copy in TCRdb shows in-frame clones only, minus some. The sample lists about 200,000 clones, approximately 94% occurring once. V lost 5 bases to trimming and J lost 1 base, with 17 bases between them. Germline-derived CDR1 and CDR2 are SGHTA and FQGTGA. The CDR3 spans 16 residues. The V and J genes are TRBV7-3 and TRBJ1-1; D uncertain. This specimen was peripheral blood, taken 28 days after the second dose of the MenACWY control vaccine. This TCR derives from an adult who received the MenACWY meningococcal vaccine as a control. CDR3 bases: TGTGCCAGCAGCCCTGGGGTCGGGGAATCGAACACTGAAGCTTTCTTT. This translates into CASSPGVGESNTEAFF.